The T cell receptor (beta chain) described here comes from a study of shared clonotypes between healthy human individuals. Study results and caveats: Across subsets, estimated richness was generally greater for naive than for memory populations. Generation probabilities were higher for clonotypes shared across all four sorted-subset donors than for unshared ones.

V lost 5 bases and J lost 5, with 12 bases in between. Germline V gene lookup returns CDR1 KGHSH and CDR2 LQKENI. The CDR3 is 13 amino acids. Sequencing used immunoSEQ multiplex PCR; TCRdb keeps in-frame clones, though not all of them. The sample includes over 2 million clones, roughly 90% of them seen just once. Note on this clone: Antigen specificity is unknown.

Sample: naive CD4+ T cells from PBMCs. Subset of the sample: CD45RA+ positively selected. This TCR was recovered from a man younger than 30 in good health. Some clones in this sample may be carry-over from other donors' samples. The gene calls are TRBV18 and TRBJ2-5, with D unclear. CDR3 residues: CASSAQQGETQYF. The CDR3 DNA follows: TGTGCCAGCTCAGCGCAGCAAGGGGAGACCCAGTACTTC. Variable domain in full (rest from reference TRBV18 and TRBJ2-5): NAGVMQNPRHLVRRRGQEARLRCSPMKGHSHVYWYRQLPEEGLKFMVYLQKENIIDESGMPKERFSAEFPKEGPSILRIQQVVRGDSAAYFCASSAQQGETQYFGPGTRLLVL.